This TCR beta chain was documented in a study of naive and memory T cell subsets. CD4+ T cell IFNgamma after overnight CMV lysate exposure gave donor CMV status. Sequential positive selection took CD4 T cells first, then CD8 T cells. Four subsets defined by CD45RA and CD27 were sorted after CD3, CD4, CD8 and live/dead staining. On this clonotype itself: The antigen is undetermined.

Two oligonucleotides, mixed equimolar, formed the beta constant-region primer covering TRBC1 and TRBC2. TCRdb re-called the UMI-ligation and nested PCR reads through MiXCR, storing one row per CDR3 protein. This sample has 140,000 to 150,000 distinct CDR3 sequences; 15% to 20% occur once, and the top ten carry about 0.14%. Germline V CDR1 and CDR2: SGHDT, YYEEEE. Germline trimming cut 0 bases from V and 2 bases from J; bases unmatched to any gene: 11. The CDR3 consists of 18 residues. General observations from the study: Over 85% of naive TCR sequences appeared only once, unlike memory subsets.

This receptor was identified in a human donor in good health. Sequenced: naive CD4+ T cells from blood. The chain carries TRBV5-6 and TRBJ1-5, with 7 bases that match TRBD1. CDR3 sequence reads: CASSLGADRDGRNQPQHF. CDR3 nucleotide sequence: TGTGCCAGCAGCTTGGGGGCAGACAGGGATGGGCGCAATCAGCCCCAGCATTTT.